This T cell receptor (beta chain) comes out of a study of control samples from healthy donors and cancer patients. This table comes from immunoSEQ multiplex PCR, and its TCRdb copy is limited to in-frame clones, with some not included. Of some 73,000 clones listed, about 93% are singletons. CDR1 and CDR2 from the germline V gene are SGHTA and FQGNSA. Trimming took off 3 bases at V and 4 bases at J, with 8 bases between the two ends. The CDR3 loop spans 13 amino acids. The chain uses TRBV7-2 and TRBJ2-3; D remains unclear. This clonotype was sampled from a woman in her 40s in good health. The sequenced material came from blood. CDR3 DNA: TGTGCCAGCAGCTTGACTTCACCAGATACGCAGTATTTT. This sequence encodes CASSLTSPDTQYF.